This entry concerns a single T cell receptor (beta chain). This may come from a read error, since a much larger clone is one base off. TCRdb ran MiXCR on the PCR reads and lists one entry per CDR3 protein. The profile shows over 550,000 distinct CDR3 sequences, around 25% of them singletons. These data originate in a study of molecular identifiers for immune sequencing clone quantification. CD8+CD4-CCR7+CD45RA+ sorting gave the naive CD8 T cells. The CDR3 covers 18 residues. Per germline, CDR1 SGDLS and CDR2 YYNGEE. Sequenced sample: naive CD8+ T cells from blood, with Jurkat cell RNA spiked in. Subset of the sample: FACS-sorted CD8+CD4-CCR7+CD45RA+ naive T cells. This TCR derives from a human donor in good health. Some libraries in this study had Jurkat cell RNA spiked in. This chain joins TRBV9 and TRBJ1-3; D remains unclear. CDR3 in amino acids: CASSVDGSRPLSGNNIYF. In DNA, the CDR3 is TGTGCCAGCAGCGTAGATGGAAGCAGACCCCTCTCTGGAAACAACATATATTTT.